This entry lists 14 T cell receptor beta chains sequenced from one sample in a study of blood T cell repertoires in COVID-19. Clones were read by immunoSEQ multiplex PCR, and TCRdb kept only the in-frame ones, dropping some. The sample has 150,000 or so clones; 85% are singletons. Sequencing was carried out using peripheral blood. The receptor source for this set is a woman in her fifties or sixties with COVID-19, enrolled during active disease.

The chain carries TRBV28 and TRBJ2-7; D uncertain. The V and J ends lost 5 bases and 5 bases respectively, with 16 bases between them. The CDR3 spans 14 residues. Per germline, CDR1 MDHEN and CDR2 SYDVKM. CDR3 protein: CASSPRGTPDEQYF. For the CDR3, the DNA is TGTGCCAGCAGTCCCAGAGGCACCCCGGACGAGCAGTACTTC.

This clone has only a few counts. The chain joins TRBV7-2 to TRBJ2-7; perhaps TRBD2 as D (6 bases). Germline V CDR1 and CDR2: SGHTA, FQGNSA. The CDR3 extends over 14 amino acids. The germline V and J ends were trimmed by 0 bases and 4 bases, with 10 bases remaining between them. In DNA, the CDR3 is TGTGCCAGCAGCTTAGCGACGGGGGAGTACGAGCAGTACTTC. Translation: CASSLATGEYEQYF.

The genes are TRBV3-1 (or the pseudogene TRBV3-2) and TRBJ2-7; D gene unclear. The V gene's germline CDR1 is LGHDT and CDR2 YNNKEL (reference sequence). The CDR3 is 13 residues long. V shed 3 bases and J shed 2 bases, with 8 bases lying between them. CDR3 bases: TGTGCCAGCAGCCACAGAAACCCCTACGAGCAGTACTTC. Encoded protein: CASSHRNPYEQYF.

The V call is TRBV29-1, the J call TRBJ1-1; D not resolved. The CDR3 contains 12 residues. The germline V gene has CDR1 SQVTM and CDR2 ANQGSEA. V was cut by 3 bases and J by 4 bases, with 9 bases left in between. In DNA, the CDR3 is TGCAGCGTTGACTGGGGAGGCACTGAAGCTTTCTTT. It translates to CSVDWGGTEAFF.

The chain recombines TRBV27 with TRBJ2-5, with D unresolved. CDR1 is MNHEY and CDR2 is SMNVEV in the germline V gene (reference sequence). V was clipped by 5 bases and J by 1 base, with 8 bases between them. This CDR3 contains 13 residues. CDR3 coding DNA: TGTGCCAGCAGTCCTCGGGTCCAAGAGACCCAGTACTTC. This translates into CASSPRVQETQYF.

The J gene is TRBJ2-2, the V gene TRBV27, with D perhaps TRBD2 (7 bases). The CDR3 has 16 residues. From germline, CDR1 is MNHEY and CDR2 SMNVEV (reference sequence). V was shortened by 6 bases and J by 3 bases, with 17 bases between the two germline ends. The CDR3, as DNA: TGTGCCAGCAGCCTCGAGGGGCGGGGGCACACCGGGGAGCTGTTTTTT. Protein product: CASSLEGRGHTGELFF.

The DNA of the CDR3 is TGTGCCAGCAGCTCCCCTGCACGCGACAATGAGCAGTTCTTC. This codes for CASSSPARDNEQFF. The V gene is TRBV7-8, the J gene TRBJ2-1; D gene unclear. Per the germline V gene, CDR1 is SGHVS and CDR2 is FQNEAQ. The CDR3 has 14 amino acids. Trimming pared 4 bases from V and 5 bases from J, leaving 12 bases between.

The V gene is TRBV5-5, the J gene TRBJ2-3; 9 positions agree with TRBD1. With 3 bases clipped from V and 0 bases from J, the junction kept 5 bases outside the gene matches. Germline-derived CDR1 and CDR2 are SGHKS and YYEKEE (reference sequence). The CDR3 covers 16 residues. CDR3 residues: CASSWGQGSSTDTQYF. In DNA, the CDR3 is TGTGCCAGCAGCTGGGGACAGGGTTCTAGCACAGATACGCAGTATTTT.

The chain employs TRBV5-1 and TRBJ2-3; a possible D gene is TRBD1 (6 bases). Trimming cost V 4 bases and J 0 bases, with 9 bases left between them. The germline gives CDR1 SGHRS, CDR2 YFSETQ. The CDR3 has 14 residues. The CDR3 DNA is TGCGCCAGCAGCGGGGGCGGGAGCACAGATACGCAGTATTTT. Translated, it gives CASSGGGSTDTQYF.

This chain connects TRBV14 to TRBJ1-2; D call uncertain. The germline V gene encodes CDR1 SGHDN and CDR2 FVKESK. V lost 4 bases, J lost 4 bases, and 10 bases lay in between. CDR3 size: 13 residues. CDR3 residues: CASSPGRVYGYTF. CDR3 DNA sequence: TGTGCCAGCAGCCCCGGGCGGGTCTATGGCTACACCTTC.

This clone was detected only once. V and J are TRBV11-3 and TRBJ2-4; 7 bases are a match to TRBD1. The CDR3 has 14 residues. Germline lookup yields CDR1 SGHNT and CDR2 YENEEA. Germline trimming cut 2 bases from V and 5 bases from J; bases unmatched to any gene: 3. CDR3 region: CASSLSQGENIQYF. Written as DNA, the CDR3 is TGTGCCAGCAGCTTATCCCAGGGGGAAAACATTCAGTACTTC.

This chain connects TRBV19 to TRBJ1-5, with D maybe TRBD1 (6 bases). The CDR3 has 15 residues. Germline V gene lookup returns CDR1 LNHDA and CDR2 SQIVND (reference sequence). Trimming took off 0 bases at V and 5 bases at J, with 11 bases between the two ends. CDR3 protein: CASSIDYTGYQPQHF. CDR3 nucleotide sequence: TGTGCCAGTAGTATAGACTATACAGGGTATCAGCCCCAGCATTTT.

J is TRBJ1-1 and V is TRBV7-9, with 7 bases lining up with TRBD1. Trimming cost V 5 bases and J 4 bases; bases outside gene matches: 7. Germline CDR1 reads SEHNR; CDR2 reads FQNEAQ (reference sequence). The length of the CDR3 is 14 residues. The CDR3 region is CASSLGQSGTEAFF. As DNA, the CDR3 is TGTGCCAGCAGCCTGGGACAGAGTGGCACTGAAGCTTTCTTT.

V usage is TRBV6-5 and J usage is TRBJ1-5; D ambiguous. Germline CDR1 and CDR2: MNHEY and SVGAGI. The ends were cut back, 8 bases at V and 10 bases at J, with 12 bases in the middle. The CDR3 loop spans 11 amino acids. The CDR3 protein is CASVEGSPQHF. CDR3 nucleotide sequence: TGTGCCAGCGTAGAGGGCTCTCCCCAGCATTTT.